Sequencing of this T cell receptor beta chain was carried out in a study of blood T cell repertoires in COVID-19. In the authors' methods: Reference gene primer amplification gave nucleated cell count estimates. Profiling relied on immunoSEQ multiplex PCR, and the TCRdb table lists in-frame clones only, not all of them. The D gene and trimming were derived from the DNA, and the V and J assignments and clone size from that table. The sample lists some 87,000 clones, 89% occurring once. Germline V gene data show CDR1 as MDHEN and CDR2 as SYDVKM. The V gene lost 4 bases and the J gene lost 2 bases, with 11 bases spanning the gap. The CDR3 contains 14 residues.

The gene calls are TRBV28 and TRBJ1-1; D is uncertain. Sequencing was performed on peripheral blood. This sequence originates from a woman between 70 and 85 years old with acute or convalescent COVID-19. The CDR3 spells CASSYRQRNTEAFF. As DNA, the CDR3 is TGTGCCAGCAGTTATCGGCAGCGAAACACTGAAGCTTTCTTT.